Each of the 20 T cell receptor beta chains below was sequenced from the same sample in a study of blood T cells in healthy people across ages. The use of a sample-barcoded 5' primer and a J-beta primer mix characterized a second PCR of about 7 to 12 cycles. TCRdb re-analysed the 5' RACE reads in MiXCR, keeping a single row per CDR3 protein. The sample includes around 1.5 million distinct CDR3 sequences, almost 60% of them seen just once. The material sequenced was blood. The receptors come from a man aged 18 to 29 in good health.

This rearrangement joins TRBV20-1 to TRBJ1-2; a possible D gene is TRBD1 (5 bases). The CDR3 sequence is 10 residues long. CDR1 DFQATT and CDR2 SNEGSKA come from the germline V gene (reference sequence). CDR3 nucleotide sequence: TGCCGAGGGGCTAACTATGGCTACACCTTC. Protein product: CRGANYGYTF.

V usage is TRBV6-7 and J usage is TRBJ2-7; the D is unclear. TRBV6-7 is an open reading frame, and its role is uncertain. The CDR3 sequence is 15 residues long. Trimming stripped 5 bases from V and 2 bases from J, with 16 bases between. The CDR3 reads CASSMTLTLAYEQYF. The CDR3 bases are TGTGCCAGCAGTATGACCCTGACACTCGCCTACGAGCAGTACTTC.

This chain joins TRBV7-2 and TRBJ2-5; TRBD2 agrees at 8 bases. Gene TRBJ2-7 matches the end of the DNA better, so the J call may be wrong. The germline V gene has CDR1 SGHTA and CDR2 FQGNSA. CDR3 length: 18 amino acids. CDR3 protein: CASSLVGELRRGAYEQYF. The CDR3 DNA reads as TGTGCCAGCAGCTTAGTGGGTGAACTAAGGCGGGGGGCCTACGAGCAGTACTTC.

The chain carries TRBV28 and TRBJ2-3; no definite D call. CDR3 size: 12 residues. Germline V gene lookup returns CDR1 MDHEN and CDR2 SYDVKM. Trimming shortened V by 1 base and J by 8 bases, and 7 bases separated the two germline ends. The CDR3 nucleotides read TGTGCCAGCAGTTTATTTCGAGCTACGCAGTATTTT. It encodes CASSLFRATQYF.

The CDR3: CSAREWSDEQYF. As DNA, the CDR3 is TGCAGTGCTAGAGAGTGGAGCGACGAGCAGTACTTC. This chain links TRBV20-1 with TRBJ2-4; no reliable D call. The J call is doubtful: the DNA matches TRBJ2-7 better. There are 12 residues in the CDR3. CDR1 and CDR2 (germline): DFQATT, SNEGSKA (reference sequence).

This clonotype was observed a few times. The rearrangement uses TRBV29-1 and TRBJ1-2; no reliable D call. CDR3 size: 15 residues. CDR1 and CDR2 (germline): SQVTM, ANQGSEA. Trimming pared 1 base from V and 5 bases from J, leaving 17 bases between. The CDR3 coding sequence is TGCAGCGTTGAAGCCCCTGAGGTGTTAGGGTATGGCTACACCTTC. This sequence encodes CSVEAPEVLGYGYTF.

This chain joins TRBV3-1 and TRBJ1-2, with 8 bases fitting TRBD1. The CDR3 totals 16 residues. Germline V gives CDR1 LGHDT, CDR2 YNNKEL (reference sequence). The V segment lost 5 bases and the J segment 6 bases; nucleotides outside the gene matches: 14. The CDR3 sequence is CASSVSRDRLLDGYTF. The CDR3 DNA follows: TGTGCCAGCAGCGTGTCCCGGGACAGGTTGTTGGATGGCTACACCTTC.

The chain has TRBV6-5 and TRBJ2-1; TRBD1 aligns across 8 bases. TRBJ2-7 explains the end of the DNA better; the J call may be wrong. From germline, CDR1 is MNHEY and CDR2 SVGAGI. The CDR3 spans 19 residues. The CDR3, as DNA: TGTGCCAGCAGTTACCCCCGTCGGACAGGGAGTACCTCCTACAATGAGCAGTACTTC. Its protein product is CASSYPRRTGSTSYNEQYF.

The sample holds one count of this clonotype. V and J are TRBV27 and TRBJ1-1; the D is unclear. The germline CDR1 and CDR2 sequences are MNHEY and SMNVEV (reference sequence). The CDR3 covers 13 residues. Between the trimmed V and J ends, which lost 5 bases and 9 bases, there was a span of 16 bases. This CDR3 reads CASSALLGHKAFF. As DNA, the CDR3 is TGTGCCAGCAGTGCCCTCCTCGGTCACAAAGCTTTCTTT.

This clonotype was observed a few times. The J gene is TRBJ2-3, the V gene TRBV5-1, with 7 bases matching TRBD1. Germline V gene lookup returns CDR1 SGHRS and CDR2 YFSETQ. This CDR3 contains 13 residues. V shed 6 bases, J shed 4 bases, and the junction held 5 bases outside the gene matches. The CDR3 region has the DNA TGCGCCAGCAATGAGGGGGCTTCAGATACGCAGTATTTT. Its protein product is CASNEGASDTQYF.

The CDR3 DNA reads TGTGCCATCAGTGATAATAAAGGCGGGAAGAGTTCACCCCTCCACTTT. Translated: CAISDNKGGKSSPLHF. The V and J genes are TRBV10-3 and TRBJ1-6; no clear D gene. This CDR3 is 16 amino acids long. V dropped 3 bases and J dropped 9 bases, with 18 bases sitting between them. Germline CDR1 and CDR2: ENHRY and SYGVKD.

This clonotype was seen a few times. The gene calls are TRBV20-1 and TRBJ2-7; 10 nucleotides agree with TRBD2. The trim removed 6 bases at V and 2 bases at J, leaving 4 bases unmatched. Germline CDR1 reads DFQATT; CDR2 reads SNEGSKA (reference sequence). The length of the CDR3 is 13 residues. The CDR3 is CSAVSGRAYEQYF. CDR3 sequence (DNA): TGCAGTGCCGTAAGCGGGAGGGCCTACGAGCAGTACTTC.

The chain recombines TRBV7-2 with TRBJ2-7, with 10 positions matching TRBD1. The germline V gene has CDR1 SGHTA and CDR2 FQGNSA. This CDR3 is 15 amino acids long. After removal of 5 bases from V and 4 bases from J, the junction contained 8 bases not matched to a gene. The CDR3 coding sequence is TGTGCCAGCAGCCCCCCGGGACAGGGGAATTACGAGCAGTACTTC. It specifies CASSPPGQGNYEQYF.

This clonotype was counted only a few times. The chain has TRBV4-2 and TRBJ2-1, with 7 bases matching TRBD2. Germline V lookup: CDR1 LGHNA, CDR2 YNFKEQ. The CDR3 totals 18 residues. With 0 bases clipped from V and 6 bases from J, the junction kept 14 bases outside the gene matches. The DNA of the CDR3 is TGTGCCAGCAGCCAAGATATAGGAGGGAGGGCCCGCTCCAATGAGCAGTTCTTC. This encodes CASSQDIGGRARSNEQFF.

This clonotype was seen a few times. The CDR3 sequence is CASSPLGVSVDTQYF. The CDR3 region has the DNA TGTGCCAGCAGTCCCCTGGGGGTCAGTGTGGATACGCAGTATTTT. The chain links TRBV12-3 or TRBV12-4 to TRBJ2-3, with D tentatively TRBD1 or TRBD2 (5 bases each). V lost 5 bases and J lost 6, with 18 bases in between. The CDR3 runs to 15 residues.

The chain carries TRBV7-2 and TRBJ2-1, with D possibly being TRBD2 (5 bases). The germline V and J ends were trimmed by 6 bases and 7 bases, with 10 bases remaining between them. CDR3 size: 12 residues. CDR1 and CDR2 (germline): SGHTA, FQGNSA. The CDR3 nucleotides read TGTGCCAGCAGTAATAGGGAGAATGAGCAGTTCTTC. Translated: CASSNRENEQFF.

The gene calls are TRBV12-3 or TRBV12-4 and TRBJ2-7; TRBD1 matches at 7 bases. V lost 7 bases and J lost 4; bases outside the gene matches: 4. The CDR3 is 12 amino acids. The CDR3: CASTGTDYEQYF. CDR3 bases: TGTGCCAGCACGGGGACAGATTACGAGCAGTACTTC.

The chain employs TRBV20-1 and TRBJ2-4; maybe TRBD1 (6 bases). The tail of the sequence fits TRBJ2-7 better, so the J call may be wrong. From germline, CDR1 is DFQATT and CDR2 SNEGSKA (reference sequence). This CDR3 is built from 13 residues. The CDR3 coding sequence is TGCAGTGCTGAGGACAGTGGATCCTACGAGCAGTACTTC. This gives the protein CSAEDSGSYEQYF.

Of note for this clonotype: One end of the junction varies from germline; a read error may be responsible. The chain carries TRBV20-1 and TRBJ2-1, with TRBD2 matching over 13 bases. The V gene's germline CDR1 is DFQATT and CDR2 SNEGSKA (reference sequence). This CDR3 region has 16 residues. CDR3 in amino acids: CSARETGLAGSGEQFF. CDR3 nucleotide sequence: TGCAGTGCCAGAGAGACGGGACTAGCGGGAAGTGGGGAGCAGTTCTTC.

V is TRBV11-2 and J is TRBJ2-1; D unresolved. Germline lookup yields CDR1 SGHAT and CDR2 FQNNGV. V lost 0 bases, J lost 5 bases, and 14 bases lay in between. This CDR3 spans 16 amino acids. The CDR3 coding sequence is TGTGCCAGCAGCTTAGAAATAGCCCCGACCCACAATGAGCAGTTCTTC. Protein sequence: CASSLEIAPTHNEQFF.